These 23 T cell receptor beta chains originate from one sample sequenced in a study of blood T cells in healthy people across ages. The second PCR ran roughly 6 to 11 cycles with a sample-barcoded 5' primer and J-beta primers. TCRdb analysed the 5' RACE reads with MiXCR anew, one entry per CDR3 protein. The data contain roughly 1,000,000 distinct CDR3 sequences, 25% of them singletons. The data were also submitted as part of a second study, on T cells of mothers and their children.

Material: blood. Receptor source: a girl aged 2 to 9 in good health.

The table lists this clonotype with many counts. A much more abundant neighbour one base away suggests this may be a read error. V is TRBV24-1 and J is TRBJ2-5, with TRBD2 matching 8 bases. The V gene's germline CDR1 is KGHDR and CDR2 SFDVKD. The length of the CDR3 is 14 residues. As DNA, the CDR3 is TGTGCCGCCAGTGACCCCGGGGGGGTAGAGACCCAGTACTTC. Residues: CAASDPGGVETQYF.

This clonotype was observed a handful of times. This sequence joins TRBV15 and TRBJ2-5, with 7 bases aligning to TRBD2. Trimming cost V 9 bases and J 2 bases; bases outside gene matches: 15. Germline CDR1 reads LNHNV; CDR2 reads YYDKDF (reference sequence). CDR3 length: 16 amino acids. The CDR3 loop is CATGGDGRLLQETQYF. In DNA, the CDR3 is TGTGCCACGGGGGGGGATGGACGGCTATTACAAGAGACCCAGTACTTC.

The rearrangement joins TRBV29-1 to TRBJ2-7; D call uncertain. CDR3 length: 15 residues. Trimming cost V 7 bases and J 0 bases, with 19 bases left between them. Germline loops: CDR1 SQVTM, CDR2 ANQGSEA. CDR3 nucleotide sequence: TGCAGCGCCCTCCCTCGAATCACTTTCTCCTACGAGCAGTACTTC. It is translated as CSALPRITFSYEQYF.

In its sample, this clonotype was seen a few times. The chain combines TRBV12-3 or TRBV12-4 with TRBJ2-1, with a tentative D call TRBD2 (6 bases). The J call could be wrong; TRBJ2-5 is a better fit for the DNA end. This CDR3 spans 15 amino acids. DNA for the CDR3: TGTGCCAGCAGTTCTCATTCAGCGGGCTGGGAGACCCAGTACTTC. Protein product: CASSSHSAGWETQYF.

This chain joins TRBV27 and TRBJ2-1; TRBD2 agrees at 11 bases. This CDR3 has 15 residues. Unmatched junction bases numbered 7, after V lost 3 bases and J lost 9 bases. Germline V gene lookup returns CDR1 MNHEY and CDR2 SMNVEV (reference sequence). The CDR3 sequence is CASSFTSGRIVEQFF. The CDR3 nucleotides are TGTGCCAGCAGTTTTACTAGCGGGAGAATCGTTGAGCAGTTCTTC.

This clonotype was observed once. This chain uses TRBV7-9 with TRBJ2-5; D perhaps matches TRBD2 (6 bases). In germline, CDR1 is SEHNR, CDR2 FQNEAQ (reference sequence). CDR3 length: 15 residues. V lost 2 bases and J 1 base, leaving 11 bases between the germline ends. The CDR3 here is CASSLSGLTQETQYF. CDR3 DNA sequence: TGTGCCAGCAGCTTATCCGGACTAACCCAAGAGACCCAGTACTTC.

The chain recombines TRBV13 with TRBJ2-1; unclear D gene. The germline gives CDR1 PRHDT, CDR2 FYEKMQ (reference sequence). This CDR3 contains 16 residues. The V gene lost 4 bases and the J gene lost 0 bases, with 13 bases spanning the gap. This CDR3 reads CASSSTLLSSYNEQFF. Here the CDR3 DNA reads TGTGCCAGCAGCTCCACCCTCTTAAGCTCCTACAATGAGCAGTTCTTC. Full variable domain (outside the CDR3, taken from reference TRBV13 and TRBJ2-1): AAGVIQSPRHLIKEKRETATLKCYPIPRHDTVYWYQQGPGQDPQFLISFYEKMQSDKGSIPDRFSAQQFSDYHSELNMSSLELGDSALYFCASSSTLLSSYNEQFFGPGTRLTVL.

This clonotype came up a few times. CDR3: CSVEGNSGIETQYF. CDR3 nucleotides: TGCAGCGTTGAGGGGAATAGCGGGATTGAGACCCAGTACTTC. The chain has TRBV29-1 and TRBJ2-5; TRBD2 aligns across 8 bases. Germline V gene data show CDR1 as SQVTM and CDR2 as ANQGSEA. V was clipped by 3 bases and J by 5 bases; unmatched bases: 8. The CDR3 has 14 amino acids.

V gene TRBV7-2 combines with J gene TRBJ1-6; the match to TRBD1 covers 7 bases. V lost 5 bases and J lost 7; bases outside the gene matches: 8. The CDR3 has 15 residues. The germline CDR1 and CDR2 sequences are SGHTA and FQGNSA. The CDR3 region has the DNA TGTGCCAGCAGCCAACCGGGACAGAAAAATTCACCCCTCCACTTT. It yields the protein CASSQPGQKNSPLHF.

The chain recombines TRBV4-1 with TRBJ2-5, with 8 bases aligning to TRBD2. Matching the DNA end better, TRBJ2-7 makes the J call doubtful. The CDR3 is made up of 15 amino acids. The germline gives CDR1 MGHRA, CDR2 YSYEKL. The CDR3 DNA reads TGCGCCAGCAGCCGAGATCTGACTAGCGCGTACGAGCAGTACTTC. Translated, it gives CASSRDLTSAYEQYF.

This chain connects TRBV29-1 to TRBJ2-5; a weak D match, TRBD2 (5 bases). The V end lost 8 bases, the J end lost 5 bases, and 12 bases lay between the germline ends. The CDR3 sequence is 11 residues long. Germline V gives CDR1 SQVTM, CDR2 ANQGSEA. CDR3 sequence: CSWRTEETQYF. The CDR3 region has the DNA TGCAGCTGGAGGACGGAGGAGACCCAGTACTTC.

V is TRBV2 and J is TRBJ2-1; D perhaps matches TRBD2 (5 bases). The J call may be faulty, since TRBJ2-5 better matches the DNA end. The CDR3 is made up of 15 amino acids. Germline CDR1 reads SNHLY; CDR2 reads FYNNEI. The CDR3 DNA follows: TGTGCCAGCAGCGTCATGCCTCTGGAGGCGGAGACCCAGTACTTC. This sequence encodes CASSVMPLEAETQYF.

The chain recombines TRBV9 with TRBJ2-5; 10 bases align to TRBD1. After removal of 2 bases from V and 4 bases from J, the junction contained 11 bases not matched to a gene. The CDR3 totals 17 residues. Per the germline V gene, CDR1 is SGDLS and CDR2 is YYNGEE. This CDR3 reads CASSVGPPGQGIETQYF. CDR3 sequence (DNA): TGTGCCAGCAGCGTGGGCCCCCCGGGACAGGGGATAGAGACCCAGTACTTC.

Only a few counts were recorded for this clonotype. The V and J genes are TRBV7-9 and TRBJ1-5, with TRBD1 as a possible D gene (5 bases). Trimming shortened V by 5 bases and J by 6 bases, and 17 bases separated the two germline ends. The CDR3 runs 15 residues. Germline lookup yields CDR1 SEHNR and CDR2 FQNEAQ (reference sequence). The CDR3 is CASSGDGQGAQPQHF. The CDR3 DNA is TGTGCCAGCAGCGGCGACGGACAAGGCGCTCAGCCCCAGCATTTT. The complete variable domain, with remaining parts taken from reference TRBV7-9 and TRBJ1-5, reads DTGVSQNPRHKITKRGQNVTFRCDPISEHNRLYWYRQTLGQGPEFLTYFQNEAQLEKSRLLSDRFSAERPKGSFSTLEIQRTEQGDSAMYLCASSGDGQGAQPQHFGDGTRLSIL.

This clonotype was detected only a few times. Mismatch with germline at one junction end may stem from a read error. The genes are TRBV7-7 and TRBJ2-5; D assignment may be TRBD1 or TRBD2 (5 bases each). Germline values: CDR1 SSHAT, CDR2 FNYEAQ (reference sequence). CDR3 length: 15 amino acids. The CDR3 nucleotides read TGTGCTAGCAGCCCCGGGACCCGAGGGCAAGAGACCCAGTACTTC. It translates to CASSPGTRGQETQYF.

V usage is TRBV6-6 and J usage is TRBJ2-5; 9 bases are a match to TRBD1. The J call may be incorrect, as the DNA end agrees better with TRBJ2-1. CDR3 length: 15 residues. The germline V gene has CDR1 MNHNY and CDR2 SVGAGI (reference sequence). The CDR3 spells CASSRTGATYNEQFF. Written as DNA, the CDR3 is TGTGCCAGCAGCCGGACAGGGGCCACTTACAATGAGCAGTTCTTC.

Notes on this clonotype: The germline gene is not matched at one end of the junction; a read error may be the cause. This sequence joins TRBV19 and TRBJ2-5, with D unresolved. CDR1 is LNHDA, CDR2 SQIVND, per germline (reference sequence). The CDR3 runs to 9 residues. The CDR3 DNA reads TGTGCCAGTATTTGCCATGGCTTCTTC. This encodes CASICHGFF.

This clonotype was seen a handful of times. The chain links TRBV9 to TRBJ2-7; 7 nucleotides match TRBD1. This CDR3 is 14 amino acids long. Looked up from germline, CDR1 is SGDLS and CDR2 is YYNGEE. V lost 0 bases and J lost 4; bases outside the gene matches: 4. CDR3 sequence reads: CASSVGQGEYEQYF. The DNA for the CDR3 is TGTGCCAGCAGCGTAGGACAGGGAGAATACGAGCAGTACTTC.

Worth noting for this clonotype: No conserved phenylalanine or tryptophan ends this CDR3, so it is likely a read error. The chain has TRBV29-1 and TRBJ1-5, with 7 bases matching TRBD1. The CDR3 runs to 12 residues. Germline V gene lookup returns CDR1 SQVTM and CDR2 ANQGSEA. After removal of 4 bases from V and 4 bases from J, the junction contained 1 base not matched to a gene. CDR3 residues: CSVGTGNQPQHC. CDR3 nucleotide sequence: TGCAGCGTTGGGACAGGTAATCAGCCCCAGCATTGT.

The chain employs TRBV29-1 and TRBJ2-4; D call uncertain. This CDR3 is 16 amino acids long. Germline values: CDR1 SQVTM, CDR2 ANQGSEA. V lost 6 bases to trimming and J lost 0 bases, with 18 bases between them. DNA of the CDR3: TGCAGCGTGCGAACTGTGGACGGTCTAGCCAAAAACATTCAGTACTTC. Translation gives CSVRTVDGLAKNIQYF.

This clonotype was counted many times. This chain links TRBV2 with TRBJ2-1, with D possibly being TRBD1 (6 bases). The CDR3 is made up of 15 amino acids. Germline V gene data show CDR1 as SNHLY and CDR2 as FYNNEI. V was shortened by 5 bases and J by 3 bases, with 14 bases between the two germline ends. CDR3 coding DNA: TGTGCCAGCAGTACACTTGGACAGAACTACAATGAGCAGTTCTTC. Residues: CASSTLGQNYNEQFF.

This clonotype was counted only a few times. The chain uses TRBV14 and TRBJ2-3; possible D gene TRBD2, 5 bases. Germline V gene data show CDR1 as SGHDN and CDR2 as FVKESK. The CDR3 sequence is 15 residues long. Trimming took 0 bases from V and 5 from J, leaving 12 bases between them. DNA for the CDR3: TGTGCCAGCAGCCAAGAGCTGCAGGAGGAAGATACGCAGTATTTT. Residues: CASSQELQEEDTQYF.

The V and J genes are TRBV9 and TRBJ2-5; possible D gene TRBD2, 6 bases. CDR3 length: 15 residues. The germline CDR1 and CDR2 sequences are SGDLS and YYNGEE. V lost 0 bases to trimming and J lost 5 bases, with 14 bases between them. The CDR3 bases are TGTGCCAGCAGCGTAGAAGGGACTGGGATCGAGACCCAGTACTTC. Amino acids: CASSVEGTGIETQYF.